The 22 T cell receptor beta chains listed next were all sequenced from one sample in a study of cytomegalovirus exposure and HLA in healthy donors. 13 Jbeta primers and 60 Vbeta primers were used for the PCR. Sequenced by immunoSEQ multiplex PCR; TCRdb stores in-frame clones only, minus some. The sample contains about 200,000 clones, about 80% of which appear only once. Material: PBMCs. Source of these receptors: a woman aged 25-40 years in good health and CMV-seronegative.

The V gene is TRBV28, the J gene TRBJ1-1, with TRBD1 matching 8 bases. Unmatched junction bases numbered 10, after V lost 6 bases and J lost 7 bases. Germline V gives CDR1 MDHEN, CDR2 SYDVKM. The CDR3 is 14 residues long. The CDR3 coding sequence is TGTGCCAGCAGCCAAGGACAGGGATCTGATGAAGCTTTCTTT. As protein: CASSQGQGSDEAFF.

V and J are TRBV11-2 and TRBJ1-1; D might be TRBD1 (6 bases). V was shortened by 7 bases and J by 3 bases, with 15 bases between the two germline ends. This CDR3 spans 14 amino acids. The germline CDR1 and CDR2 sequences are SGHAT and FQNNGV. CDR3 sequence: CASNYRVGDTEAFF. For the CDR3, the DNA is TGTGCCAGCAACTACAGGGTCGGGGACACTGAAGCTTTCTTT.

The chain carries TRBV28 and TRBJ1-2; 7 bases are a match to TRBD1. Germline V lookup: CDR1 MDHEN, CDR2 SYDVKM. V was clipped by 3 bases and J by 3 bases; unmatched bases: 4. The CDR3 sequence is 14 residues long. The chain's CDR3 is CASSFVRGYYGYTF. In DNA form, the CDR3 reads TGTGCCAGCAGTTTCGTCAGGGGGTACTATGGCTACACCTTC.

V and J are TRBV5-1 and TRBJ2-5; 7 bases map to TRBD1. The germline V gene has CDR1 SGHRS and CDR2 YFSETQ. The junction had 4 bases not matched to a gene; V was cut back by 0 bases and J by 5 bases. The CDR3 loop spans 14 amino acids. The CDR3 here is CASSLGQGKETQYF. In nucleotides, the CDR3 is TGCGCCAGCAGCTTGGGACAGGGTAAGGAGACCCAGTACTTC. The complete variable domain, with remaining parts taken from reference TRBV5-1 and TRBJ2-5, reads KAGVTQTPRYLIKTRGQQVTLSCSPISGHRSVSWYQQTPGQGLQFLFEYFSETQRNKGNFPGRFSGRQFSNSRSEMNVSTLELGDSALYLCASSLGQGKETQYFGPGTRLLVL.

V and J are TRBV4-2 and TRBJ2-3, with D possibly being TRBD2 (6 bases). Germline CDR1 is LGHNA and CDR2 is YNFKEQ. This CDR3 region has 16 residues. The V gene lost 8 bases and the J gene lost 3 bases, with 21 bases spanning the gap. As DNA, the CDR3 is TGTGCCAGCGCGAGAAGGCGGGGCCCGAGGACAGATACGCAGTATTTT. Residues: CASARRRGPRTDTQYF.

The chain employs TRBV27 and TRBJ1-6, with 7 bases matching TRBD1. The CDR3 contains 19 residues. J lost 1 base, V lost 6 bases, and 15 bases had no gene match. Germline lookup yields CDR1 MNHEY and CDR2 SMNVEV (reference sequence). The DNA of the CDR3 is TGTGCCAGCAGACCAATCAGGGACAGCCTGCGGTCCTATAATTCACCCCTCCACTTT. This gives the protein CASRPIRDSLRSYNSPLHF.

This clone was seen only once. In DNA, the CDR3 is TGTGCCAGCAGCTCCCAGACAGGGTATAGCACTGAAGCTTTCTTT. This sequence encodes CASSSQTGYSTEAFF. The chain is built from TRBV5-4 and TRBJ1-1; 7 bases align to TRBD1. Trimming at V came to 3 bases and at J to 4 bases, leaving 9 bases not matched to a gene. This CDR3 has 15 residues. Germline-derived CDR1 and CDR2 are SGHNT and YYREEE (reference sequence).

V and J are TRBV6-5 and TRBJ1-1, with D hard to call. Germline CDR1 reads MNHEY; CDR2 reads SVGAGI. V was cut by 0 bases and J by 5 bases, with 13 bases left in between. The CDR3 has 15 amino acids. CDR3 nucleotide sequence: TGTGCCAGCAGTTACTCCGGACTATCGGGAACTGAAGCTTTCTTT. Translated, it gives CASSYSGLSGTEAFF.

The chain is built from TRBV9 and TRBJ2-1; no reliable D call. Germline V gene sequence: CDR1 SGDLS, CDR2 YYNGEE. CDR3 size: 11 residues. The V and J ends lost 4 bases and 4 bases respectively, with 3 bases between them. CDR3 bases: TGTGCCAGCAGCCTATACAATGAGCAGTTCTTC. Translation gives CASSLYNEQFF.

This clone was counted a single time. This chain links TRBV10-3 with TRBJ2-2; D might be TRBD1 (5 bases). The CDR3 is 16 amino acids. V was clipped by 3 bases and J by 0 bases, with 11 bases between them. Germline lookup yields CDR1 ENHRY and CDR2 SYGVKD. CDR3 DNA sequence: TGTGCCATCAGTGAATTGTGGACAACGAACACCGGGGAGCTGTTTTTT. Protein product: CAISELWTTNTGELFF.

This clone was counted a few times. The genes are TRBV11-3 and TRBJ2-2, with TRBD2 matching over 13 bases. The germline V gene has CDR1 SGHNT and CDR2 YENEEA. The CDR3 covers 18 residues. The V gene end was trimmed by 5 bases and the J gene end by 1 base; junction bases not matched to a gene: 7. For the CDR3, the DNA is TGTGCCAGCAGCCCCTGGACTAGCGGGAGCGGGAACACCGGGGAGCTGTTTTTT. This sequence encodes CASSPWTSGSGNTGELFF.

Note on this clone: The sample contains more than one DNA sequence encoding this CDR3. In DNA, the CDR3 is TGTGCCAGCTCACCAGACAGGAACACCGGGGAGCTGTTTTTT. It yields the protein CASSPDRNTGELFF. This sequence joins TRBV18 and TRBJ2-2; D is perhaps TRBD1 (5 bases). Germline V gene sequence: CDR1 KGHSH, CDR2 LQKENI. There are 14 residues in the CDR3. V was shortened by 2 bases and J by 1 base, with 5 bases between the two germline ends.

To note about this clone: The sample carries other DNA sequences with the same CDR3. This chain joins TRBV7-9 and TRBJ2-7, with 7 bases identical to TRBD2. The trim removed 1 base at V and 6 bases at J, leaving 0 bases unmatched. Germline-derived CDR1 and CDR2 are SEHNR and FQNEAQ (reference sequence). This CDR3 contains 12 residues. The CDR3 protein is CASSLGGGEQYF. In DNA form, the CDR3 reads TGTGCCAGCAGCTTAGGCGGGGGCGAGCAGTACTTC.

The chain is built from TRBV10-3 and TRBJ1-3; D remains ambiguous. This CDR3 comprises 13 residues. The V gene lost 6 bases and the J gene lost 1 base, with 7 bases spanning the gap. CDR1 ENHRY and CDR2 SYGVKD come from the germline V gene. The CDR3 here is CAISGESGNTIYF. The CDR3 region has the DNA TGTGCCATCAGCGGGGAGTCTGGAAACACCATATATTTT.

CDR3 DNA sequence: TGTGCCAGCAGCCCCGGGCTAGCGGGGGGGAGATCTAGGTTCTTC. Protein: CASSPGLAGGRSRFF. The gene calls are TRBV5-4 and TRBJ2-1; 12 bases match TRBD2. The CDR3 is 15 amino acids. Germline CDR1 SGHNT, CDR2 YYREEE (reference sequence). The J segment lost 15 bases and the V segment lost 4 bases, leaving 14 bases of the junction unmatched.

The chain combines TRBV19 with TRBJ1-3; tentatively, D is TRBD1 (6 bases). The CDR3 sequence is 14 residues long. Trimming shortened V by 5 bases and J by 0 bases, and 8 bases separated the two germline ends. Germline assignment: CDR1 LNHDA and CDR2 SQIVND (reference sequence). CDR3 nucleotide sequence: TGTGCCAGTAGTGTGACAGGCTCTGGAAACACCATATATTTT. This sequence encodes CASSVTGSGNTIYF.

The chain has TRBV9 and TRBJ2-3, with 13 bases that match TRBD2. J gave up 5 bases and V 5 bases, and 8 bases lay outside the gene matches. The CDR3 length is 16 residues. Germline V gene data show CDR1 as SGDLS and CDR2 as YYNGEE. Here the CDR3 reads CASSRTSGGGVDTQYF. The CDR3 DNA follows: TGTGCCAGCAGTAGAACTAGCGGGGGGGGAGTAGATACGCAGTATTTT.

Turning to this clone: This CDR3 is also generated by other DNA sequences in the sample. The CDR3 here is CASSSGLAASTDTQYF. The CDR3 DNA reads as TGTGCCAGCAGCTCTGGACTAGCGGCTAGCACAGATACGCAGTATTTT. This chain joins TRBV5-4 and TRBJ2-3; 10 bases fit TRBD2. Unmatched junction bases numbered 4, after V lost 3 bases and J lost 0 bases. Germline CDR1 and CDR2: SGHNT and YYREEE (reference sequence). This CDR3 is built from 16 residues.

This sequence joins TRBV7-9 and TRBJ1-2; no clear D. Germline V gene lookup returns CDR1 SEHNR and CDR2 FQNEAQ (reference sequence). V lost 7 bases and J lost 8, with 14 bases in between. This CDR3 has 12 amino acids. This CDR3 is CASNPGGRGYTF. The CDR3 DNA follows: TGTGCCAGCAACCCCGGTGGCAGGGGCTACACCTTC.

CDR3 sequence reads: CATSREPLAGYTGELFF. CDR3 bases: TGTGCCACCAGCAGAGAACCCCTAGCGGGGTACACCGGGGAGCTGTTTTTT. The chain carries TRBV15 and TRBJ2-2; 9 positions agree with TRBD2. CDR3 size: 17 residues. The junction had 5 bases not matched to a gene; V was cut back by 0 bases and J by 3 bases. Looked up from germline, CDR1 is LNHNV and CDR2 is YYDKDF (reference sequence).

The chain has TRBV6-1 and TRBJ2-7; 7 bases map to TRBD1. The germline V gene encodes CDR1 MNHNS and CDR2 SASEGT. V was clipped by 5 bases and J by 4 bases; unmatched bases: 5. The CDR3 is made up of 13 amino acids. CDR3 nucleotide sequence: TGTGCCAGCAGTCCGATGACAGGGTACGAGCAGTACTTC. This sequence encodes CASSPMTGYEQYF.

The genes are TRBV14 and TRBJ2-1; TRBD2 aligns across 7 bases. Germline V gives CDR1 SGHDN, CDR2 FVKESK. This CDR3 is built from 19 residues. The V and J ends lost 0 bases and 5 bases, in that order; junction bases with no gene match: 16. This CDR3 reads CASSQDEGRTAGEHNEQFF. CDR3 nucleotides: TGTGCCAGCAGCCAAGATGAAGGTCGGACGGCGGGAGAGCACAATGAGCAGTTCTTC.